The sequence of this T cell receptor beta chain was determined in a study of T cell responses to AZD1222 COVID-19 vaccine. Regarding the study as a whole: At baseline, seropositivity was found in only a handful of AZD1222 recipients. An increase in Spike-specific TCR breadth and depth was observed after two AZD1222 doses.

Some clones are missing from TCRdb's copy, which holds only in-frame ones; the method was immunoSEQ multiplex PCR. The sample consists of roughly 140,000 clones, around 88% of them appearing once. The CDR3 is made up of 15 amino acids. The germline V gene has CDR1 DFQATT and CDR2 SNEGSKA (reference sequence). Trimming took 3 bases from V and 8 from J; bases not matched to a gene: 10. Worth noting for this clone: What it binds is unknown.

This sequence joins TRBV20-1 and TRBJ1-6; TRBD1 agrees at 7 bases. Source: peripheral blood, taken on day 0 of AZD1222 vaccination. The source is an adult in good health. In nucleotides, the CDR3 is TGCAGTGCTAGTATCTCGCAGGGGGGTTATTCACCCCTCCACTTT. Protein product: CSASISQGGYSPLHF.